This T cell receptor (beta chain) derives from a study of T-cell reconstitution after alpha-beta-depleted transplantation in children. Points from the study as a whole: In some patients, recipient T cells and intrathymic progenitors surviving conditioning explained high day-60 diversity. Newly generated T cells supplied most T-cell counts and diversity one year post-transplant.

This clonotype was recorded at least ten times. Its specificity is unknown. This CDR3 is built from 19 residues. V lost 6 bases, J lost 0 bases, and 15 bases stayed unmatched. In germline, CDR1 is MGHDK, CDR2 SYGVNS. Unique molecular identifiers were incorporated into the prepared TCRbeta library. TCRdb re-analysed the PCR reads in MiXCR, keeping a single row per CDR3 protein. The sample has 550,000 to 600,000 distinct CDR3 sequences; under 25% are singletons. This TCR was sampled from a boy younger than two who had a stem cell transplant for acute myeloid leukemia, so the T cells may come from the graft donor. The chain recombines TRBV25-1 with TRBJ1-1, with 11 bases identical to TRBD1. Specimen: PBMCs, mostly from graft donor cells, collected 360 days after TCRalphabeta/CD19-depleted stem cell transplant. CDR3 protein: CASRALAGTGGIVNTEAFF. DNA of the CDR3: TGTGCCAGCAGAGCCCTGGCAGGGACAGGGGGAATTGTGAACACTGAAGCTTTCTTT.